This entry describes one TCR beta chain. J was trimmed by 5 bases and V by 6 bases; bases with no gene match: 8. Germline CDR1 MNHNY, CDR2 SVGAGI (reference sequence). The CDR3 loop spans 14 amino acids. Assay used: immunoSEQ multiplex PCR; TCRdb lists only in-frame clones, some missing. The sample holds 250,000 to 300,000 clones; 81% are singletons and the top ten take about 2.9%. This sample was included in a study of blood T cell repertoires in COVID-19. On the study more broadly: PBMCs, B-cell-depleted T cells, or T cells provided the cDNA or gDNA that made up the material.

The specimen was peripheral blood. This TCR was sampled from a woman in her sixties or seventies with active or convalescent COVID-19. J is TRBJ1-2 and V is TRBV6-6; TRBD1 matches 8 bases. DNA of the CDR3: TGTGCCAGCAGCCGGGGACAGGATTTTTATGGCTACACCTTC. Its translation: CASSRGQDFYGYTF.